This T cell receptor (beta chain) appears in the sequencing data of a study of response to subunit inactivated influenza vaccine. Study-wide findings and caveats: After each seasonal influenza vaccination, few new T cells are recruited, the authors suggested.

TCRdb re-called the RT-PCR reads with MiXCR, one entry per CDR3 protein. The table records around 520,000 distinct CDR3 sequences, about 25% of them present only once. This clonotype appeared a few times. The antigen is unknown. Between the trimmed V and J ends, which lost 5 bases and 4 bases, there was a span of 11 bases. Germline V gene lookup returns CDR1 SGHTA and CDR2 FQGNSA. This CDR3 contains 13 residues. The rearrangement joins TRBV7-2 to TRBJ1-2; no definite D call. The sample in question was CD4+ T cells sorted from PBMCs, obtained roughly 5 days after vaccination. The clonotype comes from a man in his forties or fifties who received an inactivated influenza vaccine. CDR3 loop: CASSPRHSYGYTF. The CDR3 nucleotides are TGTGCCAGCAGCCCACGACATTCCTATGGCTACACCTTC.